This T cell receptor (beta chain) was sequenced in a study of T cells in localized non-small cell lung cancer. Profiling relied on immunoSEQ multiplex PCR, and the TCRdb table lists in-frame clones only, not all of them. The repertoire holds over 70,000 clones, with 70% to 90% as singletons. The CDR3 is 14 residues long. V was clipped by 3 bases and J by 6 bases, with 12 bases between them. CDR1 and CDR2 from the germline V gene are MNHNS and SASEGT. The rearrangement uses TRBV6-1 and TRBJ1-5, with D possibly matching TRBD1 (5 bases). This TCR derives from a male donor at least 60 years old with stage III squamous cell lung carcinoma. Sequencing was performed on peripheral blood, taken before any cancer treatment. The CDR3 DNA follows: TGTGCCAGCAGTGATGGGACGGCGAGTCAGCCCCAGCATTTT. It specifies CASSDGTASQPQHF.